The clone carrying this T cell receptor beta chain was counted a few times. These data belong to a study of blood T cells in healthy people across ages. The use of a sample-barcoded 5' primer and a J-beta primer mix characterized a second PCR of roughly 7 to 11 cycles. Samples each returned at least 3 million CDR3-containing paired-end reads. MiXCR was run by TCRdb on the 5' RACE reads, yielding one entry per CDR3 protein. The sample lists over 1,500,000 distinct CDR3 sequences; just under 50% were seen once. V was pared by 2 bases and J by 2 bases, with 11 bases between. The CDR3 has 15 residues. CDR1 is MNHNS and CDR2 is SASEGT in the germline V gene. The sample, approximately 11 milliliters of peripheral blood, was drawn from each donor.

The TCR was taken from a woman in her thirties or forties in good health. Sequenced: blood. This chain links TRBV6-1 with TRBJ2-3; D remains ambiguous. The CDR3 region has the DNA TGTGCCAGCAGTGAACTGGTTGCGGTCACAGATACGCAGTATTTT. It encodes CASSELVAVTDTQYF.